The source of this T cell receptor beta chain is a study of shared clonotypes between healthy human individuals. Broader study findings: Clonotypes that were shared across a few donors made up roughly 5.2% of naive CD4 clonotypes.

Cells designated naive CD8 were CD45RO-negative and were positively selected for CCR7, with terminally differentiated effector memory CD45RA+ cells excluded. For this clone: Its specificity is unknown.

Authors' data handling: Filtering differed since immunoSEQ provided only junctions, with no quality scores. The method was immunoSEQ multiplex PCR; TCRdb's version includes in-frame clones alone and lacks a portion of them. V, J and clone size were drawn from that table, and D and trimming were deduced from the DNA. The table has hundreds of thousands of clones, 90% to 97% seen once. This CDR3 is built from 14 residues. Germline values: CDR1 LNHDA, CDR2 SQIVND (reference sequence). V lost 4 bases, J lost 5 bases, and 7 bases stayed unmatched. J is TRBJ1-1 and V is TRBV19; 7 positions agree with TRBD1. The sequenced sample was naive CD8+ T cells sorted from blood. The receptor comes from a woman aged 25 to 39 in good health. This CDR3 is CASSNDREWTEAFF. As DNA, the CDR3 is TGTGCCAGTAGTAACGACAGGGAATGGACTGAAGCTTTCTTT.